A selection of T cell receptor beta chains follows, all from one sample in a study of identical twins. TCRdb reprocessed the 5' RACE reads via MiXCR and lists one record per CDR3 protein. The sample contains more than 1.5 million distinct CDR3 sequences, less than 40% of which appear only once. The sample consisted of cord blood. All receptors derive from a newborn girl in good health. Each CDR3 is given with its conserved first and last residue. Each record gives: clone size, D gene, J gene, V gene, CDR3 DNA, CDR3 protein. The D gene is left open where the match is weak. Size tells how often a clone was seen (once, few, many) or the class of an expanded clone, and some rows leave it out.

many,-,TRBJ2-5,TRBV11-2,TGTGCCAGCAGCTTCGGGGGACTTGGGTTAGAAGAGACCCAGTACTTC,CASSFGGLGLEETQYF
-,-,TRBJ1-4,TRBV10-3,TGTGCCATCAGTGAAGGGGGAGGGAATGAAAAACTGTTTTTT,CAISEGGGNEKLFF
few,-,TRBJ1-2,TRBV5-5,TGTGCCAGCAGCCTGGTTGGGAGGGCCGACTATGGCTACACCTTC,CASSLVGRADYGYTF
few,TRBD2,TRBJ2-7,TRBV29-1,TGCAGCGTTGAAGGACTAGCGTCCAATGAGCAGTACTTC,CSVEGLASNEQYF
few,TRBD2,TRBJ2-1,TRBV4-1,TGCGCCAGCAGCCAAAGGCGGGAGGGTTACGAGAAACAGTTCTTC,CASSQRREGYEKQFF
few,-,TRBJ1-5,TRBV16,TGTGCCAGCAGCCAAAATTGGGATCAGCCCCAGCATTTT,CASSQNWDQPQHF
-,-,TRBJ2-2,TRBV5-5,TGTGCCAGCAGCTTGGCGAGGGGCCCCGGGGAGCTGTTTTTT,CASSLARGPGELFF
-,-,TRBJ1-2,TRBV3-1,TGTGCCAGCAGCACCAGGGGAAGGGGCTACACCTTC,CASSTRGRGYTF
-,-,TRBJ2-1,TRBV28,TGTGCCAGCAGCCTTATTGACAATGAGCAGTTCTTC,CASSLIDNEQFF
few,TRBD2,TRBJ2-5,TRBV27,TGTGCCAGCGTGGGACTAGGGGCGGGAGAGACCCAGTACTTC,CASVGLGAGETQYF
few,-,TRBJ1-1,TRBV5-1,TGCGCCAGCAGAACAGGGAGAGCAGCTTTCTTT,CASRTGRAAFF
few,-,TRBJ2-7,TRBV27,TGTGCCAGCAGTCGCCGACGTACTAGGCTTTCCTACGAGCAGTACTTC,CASSRRRTRLSYEQYF
-,-,TRBJ2-7,TRBV18,TGTGCCCGCTCAAGGACATCCTACGAGCAGTACTTC,CARSRTSYEQYF
-,-,TRBJ2-7,TRBV20-1,TGCAGTGCCGCACAGGTCTCCTACGAGCAGTACTTC,CSAAQVSYEQYF
-,TRBD1,TRBJ1-5,TRBV5-6,TGTGCCAGCAGCCTGACAGGGCGGGTGCAGCCCCAGCATTTT,CASSLTGRVQPQHF
few,-,TRBJ1-4,TRBV27,TGTGCCAGCAGTTTGTGGGGCAGTGAAAAACTGTTTTTT,CASSLWGSEKLFF
-,-,TRBJ1-1,TRBV5-1,TGCGCCAGCAGCTACGGACAGTCTGAAGCTTTCTTT,CASSYGQSEAFF
-,TRBD1,TRBJ2-7,TRBV20-1,TGCAGTGCTAACAGGGGCCATTCCTACGAGCAGTACTTC,CSANRGHSYEQYF
-,-,TRBJ2-5,TRBV20-1,TGCAGTGCTAGTATAGCAGAGACCCAGTACTTC,CSASIAETQYF
few,-,TRBJ1-2,TRBV5-5,TGTGCCAGCAGCCCACCGGGACTCGGAAACTATGGCTACACCTTC,CASSPPGLGNYGYTF
-,-,TRBJ1-4,TRBV12-3/TRBV12-4,TGTGCCAGCAACCAGGGGACTAATGAAAAACTGTTTTTT,CASNQGTNEKLFF
-,TRBD2,TRBJ2-7,TRBV12-3/TRBV12-4,TGTGCCAGCACCAAGGGACTAGCTGAAACCTACGAGCAGTACTTC,CASTKGLAETYEQYF
-,-,TRBJ2-1,TRBV27,TGTGCCAGCAGTTTTTCCAAATACAATGAGCAGTTCTTC,CASSFSKYNEQFF
-,-,TRBJ2-2,TRBV29-1,TGCAGCGCCTCTAGCGAATCGAACACCGGGGAGCTGTTTTTT,CSASSESNTGELFF
few,TRBD2,TRBJ2-1,TRBV20-1,TGCAGTGCTAGGATCGCGGGGGGGCCTAACAATGAGCAGTTCTTC,CSARIAGGPNNEQFF
-,TRBD2,TRBJ2-1,TRBV25-1,TGTGCCAGCAGCCTCTCTAGCGGTCTCAATGAGCAGTTCTTC,CASSLSSGLNEQFF
few,-,TRBJ2-3,TRBV18,TGTGCCAGCTCACTTGGGCCCGTCAAAGATACGCAGTATTTT,CASSLGPVKDTQYF
-,-,TRBJ1-1,TRBV12-3/TRBV12-4,TGTGCCAGCACCCCGGTAACGAACACTGAAGCTTTCTTT,CASTPVTNTEAFF
-,-,TRBJ2-7,TRBV20-1,TGCAGTGCTAGAAACGTCGGTGGAGTGTACAATGAGCAGTACTTC,CSARNVGGVYNEQYF
few,TRBD1,TRBJ1-2,TRBV7-9,TGTGCCAGCAGCTCGCCGACAGGGGAGGGCTATGGCTACACCTTC,CASSSPTGEGYGYTF
-,-,TRBJ2-3,TRBV2,TGTGCCAGCACCGGGACACCATTTAGCACAGATACGCAGTATTTT,CASTGTPFSTDTQYF
few,-,TRBJ1-2,TRBV20-1,TGCAGTGCTAGCGGACCAGGGGCTGGTGGCTACACCTTC,CSASGPGAGGYTF
few,-,TRBJ2-1,TRBV7-2,TGTGCCAGCAGCTTAGAAAGCAGGGTAACTGGTGAGCAGTTCTTC,CASSLESRVTGEQFF
-,-,TRBJ2-1,TRBV12-3/TRBV12-4,TGTGCCAGCAGTCCCGGTGGACAGTTTTACAATGAGCAGTTCTTC,CASSPGGQFYNEQFF
few,-,TRBJ2-2,TRBV4-1,TGCGCCAGCAGCCAAGTTTTCACCGGGGAGCTGTTTTTT,CASSQVFTGELFF
many,TRBD2,TRBJ2-7,TRBV13,TGTGCCAGCAGCTTATTGGGGGGGGAGAGGGTAACCTACGAGCAGTACTTC,CASSLLGGERVTYEQYF
-,-,TRBJ2-7,TRBV18,TGTGCCAGCTCACCTTATCCAGGTAGCGAGCAGTACTTC,CASSPYPGSEQYF
-,-,TRBJ1-6,TRBV7-9,TGTGCCAGCAGCTTAGTGGTCACCTTAAATAATTCACCCCTCCACTTT,CASSLVVTLNNSPLHF
many,TRBD2,TRBJ2-7,TRBV24-1,TGTGCCACCAGTGCCTCGGGAGGGCCTCCCTACGAGCAGTACTTC,CATSASGGPPYEQYF
-,-,TRBJ2-1,TRBV24-1,TGTGCCACCAGTGATTTGTACAGCGGTCAAATGGGGAACAATGAGCAGTTCTTC,CATSDLYSGQMGNNEQFF
-,TRBD1,TRBJ2-7,TRBV28,TGTGCCAGCAGTTTGGGTTTGACAGGGAGCTCCTACAATGAGCAGTACTTC,CASSLGLTGSSYNEQYF
few,-,TRBJ2-1,TRBV7-9,TGTGCCAGCAGCTTAGGGGGAGGATGGGATGAGCAGTTCTTC,CASSLGGGWDEQFF
few,TRBD1,TRBJ2-7,TRBV2,TGTGCCAGCAGTGAAGTGGGGGACAGATACGAGCAGTACTTC,CASSEVGDRYEQYF
-,-,TRBJ2-3,TRBV28,TGTGCCAGCAGCCCCTCAGGGTTTCTTGTTACCCTTACATTGGATGCGCAGTATTTT,CASSPSGFLVTLTLDAQYF
-,TRBD2,TRBJ2-1,TRBV28,TGTGCCAGCAGAGGACTAGCGGTAGGGCCTAAGAGCTCCTACAATGAGCAGTTCTTC,CASRGLAVGPKSSYNEQFF
many,TRBD1,TRBJ2-1,TRBV29-1,TGCAGCGTTGGGGGGACAGGGGTTTCTAGTGAGCAGTTCTTC,CSVGGTGVSSEQFF
-,TRBD1,TRBJ2-1,TRBV20-1,TGCAGTGCTAAATCAGGGGGCTCTGATTGGAATGAGCAGTTCTTC,CSAKSGGSDWNEQFF
-,-,TRBJ1-3,TRBV10-3,TGTGCCATCAGTGGACACTCTGGAAACACCATATATTTT,CAISGHSGNTIYF
few,-,TRBJ2-1,TRBV24-1,TGTGCCACCAGTGGCGGACTCAGATACAATGAGCAGTTCTTC,CATSGGLRYNEQFF
few,-,TRBJ2-7,TRBV11-1,TGTGCCAGCAGCTTTAAGACCCCTCGGAACTACGAGCAGTACTTC,CASSFKTPRNYEQYF
few,-,TRBJ1-4,TRBV27,TGTGCCAGCAGGAGTTTGGTTGGGGAAAAACTGTTTTTT,CASRSLVGEKLFF
few,-,TRBJ2-6,TRBV2,TGTGCCAGAGGGGGCTCTGGGGCCAACGTCCTGACTTTC,CARGGSGANVLTF
-,TRBD1,TRBJ2-4,TRBV12-3/TRBV12-4,TGTGCCAGCAGTTTAGAGGGGACAGCCAAAAATATTCAGTACTTC,CASSLEGTAKNIQYF
many,-,TRBJ2-3,TRBV21-1,TGTGCCAGCCGCAAAGTCCTAGCGGGAGCAAACACAGATACGCAGTATTTT,CASRKVLAGANTDTQYF
-,TRBD1,TRBJ2-1,TRBV11-2,TGTGCCAGCAGAAACGGACAGGCTCACTACAATGAGCAGTTCTTC,CASRNGQAHYNEQFF
-,TRBD2,TRBJ2-7,TRBV5-1,TGCGCCAGCAGCACGATCACTAGCGGTCCCTACGAGCAGTACTTC,CASSTITSGPYEQYF
-,TRBD1,TRBJ1-2,TRBV2,TGTGCCAGCGGGACAGGGGGCTGGGATGGCTACACCTTC,CASGTGGWDGYTF
-,TRBD1,TRBJ2-1,TRBV7-2,TGTGCCAGCAGCTCACAGGGGGTAGTAGCGTACAATGAGCAGTTCTTC,CASSSQGVVAYNEQFF
-,-,TRBJ1-2,TRBV12-3/TRBV12-4,TGTACCAGCAGTTTGCGGAGGGCTACCTATGGCTACACCTTC,CTSSLRRATYGYTF
-,TRBD1,TRBJ1-2,TRBV12-3/TRBV12-4,TGTGCCAGCAGTTACGCCCCCTTGACAGGGCTTAATGGCTACACCTTC,CASSYAPLTGLNGYTF